This passage covers 24 T cell receptor beta chains from one sample sequenced in a study of T cells expressing NK-cell markers. From the 5' RACE reads, TCRdb lists one entry per CDR3 protein and no DNA. The specimen's table records about 390,000 distinct CDR3 sequences. Material for sequencing was blood T cells: a sorted CD56 or NKG2C T cell subset, CD4+ or CD8+ T cells, or bulk PBMC T cells (not recorded which). The origin of the receptors is a woman in her forties or fifties in good health.

V and J are TRBV27 and TRBJ2-1; TCRdb outputs TRBD2, but without DNA this stays unchecked. The CDR3 has 15 amino acids. Germline values: CDR1 MNHEY, CDR2 SMNVEV (reference sequence). Here the CDR3 reads CASSSAGFTYNEQFF.

This chain connects TRBV7-2 to TRBJ2-4; TCRdb's D call of TRBD2 is untestable without DNA. The germline CDR1 and CDR2 sequences are SGHTA and FQGNSA. This CDR3 spans 17 amino acids. Here the CDR3 reads CASSLRAGGLAKNIQYF.

The chain has TRBV6-6 and TRBJ2-1; as DNA is missing, the TRBD1 call by TCRdb cannot be tested. The CDR3 is made up of 15 amino acids. CDR1 is MNHNY, CDR2 SVGAGI, per germline (reference sequence). CDR3 sequence: CASSYWDNANNEQFF.

The chain is built from TRBV10-3 and TRBJ2-7. The CDR3 sequence is 14 residues long. In germline, CDR1 is ENHRY, CDR2 SYGVKD. The CDR3 reads CAISVGPLMDEQYF.

The chain joins TRBV29-1 to TRBJ2-2. Germline V gene lookup returns CDR1 SQVTM and CDR2 ANQGSEA. The CDR3 totals 13 residues. CDR3 region: CSVERINTGELFF.

The chain uses TRBV5-1 and TRBJ2-1; TCRdb's D call, TRBD1, is unchecked because there is no DNA. Germline loops: CDR1 SGHRS, CDR2 YFSETQ. This CDR3 has 15 amino acids. This CDR3 reads CASKNLGVVGDEQFF.

CDR3 sequence: CASSDLGRTSYNEQFF. This sequence joins TRBV6-4 and TRBJ2-1. CDR1 is MRHNA, CDR2 SNTAGT, per germline. The length of the CDR3 is 16 residues.

The genes are TRBV2 and TRBJ1-1; TCRdb's assignment of TRBD1 cannot be checked, as there is no DNA. CDR1 is SNHLY and CDR2 is FYNNEI in the germline V gene. The CDR3 runs to 13 residues. CDR3 residues: CASSRDRVTEAFF.

The chain links TRBV28 to TRBJ2-4; TCRdb selects TRBD2, and the lack of DNA leaves this call unchecked. There are 16 residues in the CDR3. Germline V gene data show CDR1 as MDHEN and CDR2 as SYDVKM. The chain's CDR3 is CASSFGVALAKNIQYF.

V gene TRBV27 combines with J gene TRBJ1-2; the TCRdb call, TRBD1, lacks DNA for checking. Germline V gene data show CDR1 as MNHEY and CDR2 as SMNVEV (reference sequence). The CDR3 has 18 amino acids. CDR3 in amino acids: CASSYEEETGEKNYGYTF.

This rearrangement joins TRBV27 to TRBJ2-5. This CDR3 comprises 14 residues. Germline CDR1 and CDR2: MNHEY and SMNVEV (reference sequence). The CDR3 region is CASSLSVGKETQYF.

The J gene is TRBJ2-7, the V gene TRBV7-6; TCRdb indicates TRBD2, and absent DNA this call remains unverified. CDR1 and CDR2 from the germline V gene are SGHVS and FNYEAQ. This CDR3 contains 16 residues. This chain's CDR3 is CASSSPSGTISYEQYF.

V gene TRBV29-1 combines with J gene TRBJ1-1. CDR3 length equals 13 residues. Germline CDR1 is SQVTM and CDR2 is ANQGSEA. CDR3 amino acids: CSANPRMNTEAFF.

The chain recombines TRBV12-3 or TRBV12-4 with TRBJ2-1. This CDR3 is 14 amino acids long. CDR3 in amino acids: CASSPSLSYNEQFF.

J is TRBJ2-3 and V is TRBV20-1; the TRBD2 assignment by TCRdb is unverifiable without DNA. The CDR3 loop spans 15 amino acids. Germline V lookup: CDR1 DFQATT, CDR2 SNEGSKA (reference sequence). CDR3 amino acids: CSAEGTSGTADTQYF.

Here the CDR3 reads CSAREREVGEETQYF. The V call is TRBV20-1, the J call TRBJ2-5; absent DNA, TCRdb's TRBD2 call cannot be checked. Germline loops: CDR1 DFQATT, CDR2 SNEGSKA (reference sequence). This CDR3 is built from 15 residues.

The chain is built from TRBV7-3 and TRBJ2-3; as DNA is missing, the TRBD1 call by TCRdb cannot be tested. The CDR3 is made up of 18 amino acids. The germline CDR1 and CDR2 sequences are SGHTA and FQGTGA. CDR3 residues: CASSLLARTPKNTDTQYF.

The genes are TRBV5-1 and TRBJ2-4; TCRdb gives TRBD2 as the D gene, but with no DNA this cannot be confirmed. The V gene's germline CDR1 is SGHRS and CDR2 YFSETQ. This CDR3 contains 15 residues. This CDR3 is CASIRGRSSKNIQYF. Full variable domain (outside the CDR3, taken from reference TRBV5-1 and TRBJ2-4): KAGVTQTPRYLIKTRGQQVTLSCSPISGHRSVSWYQQTPGQGLQFLFEYFSETQRNKGNFPGRFSGRQFSNSRSEMNVSTLELGDSALYLCASIRGRSSKNIQYFGAGTRLSVL.

The V gene is TRBV10-3, the J gene TRBJ1-4; TCRdb picks TRBD1, but there is no DNA to check that call. Germline loops: CDR1 ENHRY, CDR2 SYGVKD. This CDR3 contains 14 residues. The CDR3: CAISGGGASEKLFF.

The chain employs TRBV2 and TRBJ2-7; TCRdb proposes TRBD1, but this gene call is untestable without DNA. This CDR3 comprises 14 residues. In germline, CDR1 is SNHLY, CDR2 FYNNEI. Here the CDR3 reads CASTRGSSSYEQYF.

The rearrangement joins TRBV18 to TRBJ2-4. The CDR3 totals 13 residues. CDR1 is KGHSH and CDR2 is LQKENI in the germline V gene. The CDR3 protein is CASSPENKNIQYF.

The chain uses TRBV5-1 and TRBJ2-3; TCRdb selects TRBD1, and the lack of DNA leaves this call unchecked. This CDR3 has 15 residues. Germline V gene data show CDR1 as SGHRS and CDR2 as YFSETQ. The CDR3 sequence: CASSNSDRGADTQYF.

The CDR3 reads CATMGATSYNEQFF. This chain links TRBV24-1 with TRBJ2-1; the D call of TRBD2 rests on TCRdb alone, since no DNA is present to check it. CDR3 length: 14 amino acids. Germline V gives CDR1 KGHDR, CDR2 SFDVKD.

The chain links TRBV7-3 to TRBJ1-6; there is no DNA to check the TCRdb D call of TRBD1. The CDR3 contains 15 residues. CDR1 and CDR2 (germline): SGHTA, FQGTGA. The CDR3 region is CASSLRDRGESPLHF.